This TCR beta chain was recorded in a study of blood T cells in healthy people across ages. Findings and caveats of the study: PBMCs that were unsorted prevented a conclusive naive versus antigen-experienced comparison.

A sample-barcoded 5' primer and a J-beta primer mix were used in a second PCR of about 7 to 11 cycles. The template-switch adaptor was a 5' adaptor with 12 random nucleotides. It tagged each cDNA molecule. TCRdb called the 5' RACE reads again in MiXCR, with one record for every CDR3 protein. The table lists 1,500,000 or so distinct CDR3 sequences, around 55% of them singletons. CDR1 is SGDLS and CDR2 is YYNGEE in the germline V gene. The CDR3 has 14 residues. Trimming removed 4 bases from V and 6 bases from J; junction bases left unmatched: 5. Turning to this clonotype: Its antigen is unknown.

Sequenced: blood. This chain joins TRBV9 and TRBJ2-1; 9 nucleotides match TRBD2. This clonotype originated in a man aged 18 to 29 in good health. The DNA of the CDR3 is TGTGCCAGCAGCACGCGGACTAGCGCCAATGAGCAGTTCTTC. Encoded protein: CASSTRTSANEQFF.